Here is one T cell receptor beta chain with its context. The antigen remains undetermined. A multiplex PCR was run with 60 Vbeta primers and 13 Jbeta primers. Sequencing used immunoSEQ multiplex PCR; TCRdb keeps in-frame clones, though not all of them. Among some 200,000 clones listed, approximately 79% were seen once. The data were taken from a study of cytomegalovirus exposure and HLA in healthy donors. The wider study: Of the donors genotyped, several hundred in all, 65% to 90% fell in the Caucasian-associated ancestry cluster.

Findings of the study overall: Relative to the roughly 690-donor mean, N-insertions were reportedly fewer in an Asian-associated ancestry cluster in a later analysis. Later analysis suggested most CMV-associated TCR beta chains were HLA-restricted.

Material for sequencing was PBMCs. The sequence was collected from a man between 45 and 60 years old in good health and CMV-seronegative.

This CDR3 reads CASSLWRENEQFF. In DNA form, the CDR3 reads TGTGCCAGCAGTTTGTGGCGGGAGAATGAGCAGTTCTTC. V is TRBV28 and J is TRBJ2-1, with 7 nucleotides matching TRBD2. The junction had 3 bases not matched to a gene; V was cut back by 3 bases and J by 7 bases. Germline loops: CDR1 MDHEN, CDR2 SYDVKM. CDR3 length: 13 amino acids.